The subject of this entry is one T cell receptor (beta chain). This sample was taken from a study of blood T cell repertoires in COVID-19. Study context: Nucleic acid was either cDNA or gDNA, and it came from T cells, B-cell-depleted T cells, or PBMCs.

Assay used: immunoSEQ multiplex PCR; TCRdb lists only in-frame clones, some missing. The sample includes around 300,000 clones, around 90% of them seen just once. The ends lost 1 base at V and 5 bases at J; junction bases unmatched: 5. Germline V lookup: CDR1 SGHTS, CDR2 YDEGEE. This CDR3 contains 14 residues. This TCR derives from a woman in her forties who had recovered from COVID-19. The sample consisted of peripheral blood. The chain carries TRBV5-8 and TRBJ2-5; 7 bases agree with TRBD2. DNA of the CDR3: TGTGCCAGCAGCTTGCTCGGGGGGATGGAGACCCAGTACTTC. Translating gives CASSLLGGMETQYF.